A single sample gave rise to the 31 T cell receptor beta chains below, sequenced in a study of blood T cell repertoires in COVID-19. TCRdb keeps only in-frame clones here, not all; method: immunoSEQ multiplex PCR. The sample consists of around 83,000 clones, 70% to 90% of them appearing once. Sequencing used peripheral blood. Receptors originate from an elderly man with active or convalescent COVID-19.

This chain connects TRBV7-2 to TRBJ1-1, with D possibly TRBD1 on 5 matching bases. Germline values: CDR1 SGHTA, CDR2 FQGNSA. The CDR3 sequence is 15 residues long. V lost 3 bases and J 5 bases, leaving 16 bases between the germline ends. The CDR3 DNA follows: TGTGCCAGCAGCTTTTCCCCCGGGGGGGGGACTGAAGCTTTCTTT. The encoded protein is CASSFSPGGGTEAFF.

The chain joins TRBV7-9 to TRBJ2-1; TRBD2 agrees at 12 bases. After removal of 5 bases from V and 0 bases from J, the junction contained 5 bases not matched to a gene. This CDR3 comprises 17 residues. Germline V gene data show CDR1 as SEHNR and CDR2 as FQNEAQ (reference sequence). CDR3: CASSLGTSGRSYNEQFF. CDR3 bases: TGTGCCAGCAGCCTCGGGACTAGCGGGCGCTCCTACAATGAGCAGTTCTTC.

The rearrangement joins TRBV6-5 to TRBJ2-3, with D unresolved. CDR1 MNHEY and CDR2 SVGAGI come from the germline V gene. The CDR3 is made up of 13 amino acids. Trimming removed 0 bases from V and 6 bases from J, with 7 bases in between. The CDR3 DNA reads TGTGCCAGCAGTTACTCGAGTCTCGATACGCAGTATTTT. It yields the protein CASSYSSLDTQYF.

The CDR3, as DNA: TGCAGCGTCCGTGAGGCCCGAGAGACCCAGTACTTC. It is translated as CSVREARETQYF. This rearrangement joins TRBV29-1 to TRBJ2-5; the D is unclear. Trimming took off 6 bases at V and 4 bases at J, with 12 bases between the two ends. The CDR3 is 12 residues long. Germline lookup yields CDR1 SQVTM and CDR2 ANQGSEA.

In this sample, this clone turned up once. The chain is built from TRBV2 and TRBJ1-6; D may be TRBD1 (5 bases). Germline V gene sequence: CDR1 SNHLY, CDR2 FYNNEI. Trimming removed 6 bases from V and 5 bases from J, with 23 bases in between. CDR3 length: 18 residues. Here the CDR3 reads CASSGLTGLVGDNSPLHF. Here the CDR3 DNA reads TGTGCCAGCAGCGGATTAACAGGTTTAGTGGGCGATAATTCACCCCTCCACTTT.

The V gene is TRBV18, the J gene TRBJ1-1; the match to TRBD1 covers 9 bases. CDR1 is KGHSH and CDR2 is LQKENI in the germline V gene. The trim removed 6 bases at V and 11 bases at J, leaving 16 bases unmatched. The length of the CDR3 is 15 residues. The chain's CDR3 is CASSLEPQGARGAFF. As DNA, the CDR3 is TGTGCCAGCTCTCTAGAGCCACAGGGGGCGAGGGGTGCTTTCTTT.

CDR3 sequence reads: CASSRGVALENIQYF. CDR3 DNA sequence: TGTGCCAGCAGTCGGGGGGTGGCTTTGGAAAACATTCAGTACTTC. The J gene is TRBJ2-4, the V gene TRBV6-2 or TRBV6-3, with 7 positions matching TRBD2. With V trimmed by 5 bases and J by 5 bases, 9 bases remained unmatched. Germline V CDR1 and CDR2: MNHEY, SVGEGT. There are 15 residues in the CDR3.

The chain has TRBV10-1 and TRBJ2-5, with a tentative D call TRBD1 (6 bases). Germline V gene lookup returns CDR1 WNHNN and CDR2 SYGVQD (reference sequence). There are 15 residues in the CDR3. The V gene lost 2 bases and the J gene lost 5 bases, with 15 bases spanning the gap. CDR3: CASSEALGAGETQYF. The DNA for the CDR3 is TGCGCCAGCAGTGAGGCACTGGGGGCCGGGGAGACCCAGTACTTC.

The V gene is TRBV7-2, the J gene TRBJ2-1; possibly TRBD1 for D (6 bases). Germline V gene lookup returns CDR1 SGHTA and CDR2 FQGNSA. V lost 2 bases to trimming and J lost 0 bases, with 11 bases between them. The CDR3 consists of 16 residues. In nucleotides, the CDR3 is TGTGCCAGCAGCTTAACCGGGACAAGCTCCTACAATGAGCAGTTCTTC. It codes for CASSLTGTSSYNEQFF. The full variable domain, completed using reference TRBV7-2 and TRBJ2-1, is GAGVSQSPSNKVTEKGKDVELRCDPISGHTALYWYRQSLGQGLEFLIYFQGNSAPDKSGLPSDRFSAERTGGSVSTLTIQRTQQEDSAVYLCASSLTGTSSYNEQFFGPGTRLTVL.

The gene calls are TRBV5-6 and TRBJ2-1; D is possibly TRBD1 (6 bases). V was trimmed by 0 bases and J by 5 bases, leaving 12 bases between them. Germline V CDR1 and CDR2: SGHDT, YYEEEE. The CDR3 is 15 residues long. DNA of the CDR3: TGTGCCAGCAGCTTGGTTGGGGGCGCGCACAATGAGCAGTTCTTC. This gives the protein CASSLVGGAHNEQFF.

The chain's CDR3 is CAWRGPGRDQPQHF. The CDR3 DNA is TGTGCCTGGAGGGGTCCGGGGAGGGATCAGCCCCAGCATTTT. The chain carries TRBV30 and TRBJ1-5; D is ambiguous. CDR1 and CDR2 (germline): GTSNPN, SVGIG (reference sequence). CDR3 length equals 14 residues. Trimming stripped 3 bases from V and 5 bases from J, with 14 bases between.

CDR3 residues: CASSQGLDAYQETQYF. The CDR3 nucleotides read TGTGCCAGCAGCCAAGGACTCGATGCCTACCAAGAGACCCAGTACTTC. This sequence joins TRBV4-2 and TRBJ2-5; D is uncertain. The germline V gene has CDR1 LGHNA and CDR2 YNFKEQ. Trimming cost V 1 base and J 0 bases, with 12 bases left between them. The CDR3 is 16 amino acids.

The chain recombines TRBV5-1 with TRBJ1-1; D ambiguous. The CDR3 length is 14 residues. Trimming removed 3 bases at V and 0 bases at J, with 9 bases between. From germline, CDR1 is SGHRS and CDR2 YFSETQ. CDR3 amino acids: CASSYGEMNTEAFF. DNA of the CDR3: TGCGCCAGCAGCTACGGGGAGATGAACACTGAAGCTTTCTTT.

The chain is built from TRBV28 and TRBJ2-3, with 9 bases identical to TRBD2. Germline V CDR1 and CDR2: MDHEN, SYDVKM. With 2 bases clipped from V and 5 bases from J, the junction kept 5 bases outside the gene matches. There are 15 residues in the CDR3. The CDR3 DNA is TGTGCCAGCAGTTTACGGCTAGCGGGGCGAGATACGCAGTATTTT. It codes for CASSLRLAGRDTQYF.

In this sample, this clone turned up once. The J gene is TRBJ2-6, the V gene TRBV5-1, with a weak D call TRBD1 (5 bases). V was shortened by 2 bases and J by 2 bases, with 11 bases between the two germline ends. Looked up from germline, CDR1 is SGHRS and CDR2 is YFSETQ. This CDR3 region has 16 residues. CDR3 residues: CASSFGRGAGANVLTF. The CDR3 DNA is TGCGCCAGCAGCTTCGGAAGGGGCGCTGGGGCCAACGTCCTGACTTTC.

In its sample, this clone was seen a few times. The chain combines TRBV7-9 with TRBJ1-6; 7 nucleotides line up with TRBD1. CDR3 length: 14 residues. The V and J ends lost 5 bases and 7 bases, in that order; junction bases with no gene match: 5. The germline CDR1 and CDR2 sequences are SEHNR and FQNEAQ (reference sequence). In DNA form, the CDR3 reads TGTGCCAGCAGCCCAGACAGGGCCAATTCACCCCTCCACTTT. It is translated as CASSPDRANSPLHF.

The chain uses TRBV3-1 (or the pseudogene TRBV3-2) and TRBJ2-7, with TRBD2 matching 9 bases. J lost 4 bases, V lost 1 base, and 5 bases had no gene match. The CDR3 spans 15 residues. Germline V gene data show CDR1 as LGHDT and CDR2 as YNNKEL (reference sequence). The CDR3 sequence: CASSQALAGLYEQYV. CDR3 sequence (DNA): TGTGCCAGCAGCCAAGCTCTAGCGGGGCTTTACGAGCAGTACGTC.

The rearrangement uses TRBV5-1 and TRBJ2-5; a possible D gene is TRBD1 (6 bases). The germline V gene has CDR1 SGHRS and CDR2 YFSETQ. V dropped 0 bases and J dropped 4 bases, with 13 bases sitting between them. The CDR3 spans 15 residues. In nucleotides, the CDR3 is TGCGCCAGCAGCTTGGCCACAGGGCAGGGAGAGACCCAGTACTTC. This sequence encodes CASSLATGQGETQYF.

The chain employs TRBV20-1 and TRBJ1-1; D gene ambiguous. V was pared by 5 bases and J by 2 bases, with 6 bases between. Germline loops: CDR1 DFQATT, CDR2 SNEGSKA (reference sequence). CDR3 length: 11 amino acids. In DNA form, the CDR3 reads TGCAGTGCTCAGGAAAACACTGAAGCTTTCTTT. It yields the protein CSAQENTEAFF.

A few counts support this clone. V gene TRBV29-1 combines with J gene TRBJ2-2; possibly TRBD2 for D (6 bases). The V end lost 6 bases, the J end lost 5 bases, and 16 bases lay between the germline ends. CDR3 length: 14 amino acids. CDR1 is SQVTM, CDR2 ANQGSEA, per germline. This CDR3 is CSVGYGGVTGELFF. DNA of the CDR3: TGCAGCGTGGGATACGGCGGGGTTACCGGGGAGCTGTTTTTT.

The chain uses TRBV15 and TRBJ2-6; 11 nucleotides agree with TRBD1. V shed 5 bases and J 2 bases; nucleotides not matched to a gene: 5. The germline V gene has CDR1 LNHNV and CDR2 YYDKDF (reference sequence). This CDR3 has 17 amino acids. The CDR3 DNA reads TGTGCCACCAGCCTGGGACAGGGGGGACCTGGGGCCAACGTCCTGACTTTC. It encodes CATSLGQGGPGANVLTF.

CDR3 coding DNA: TGTGCCACCAGTGATTTGCGGGGGTTAGGGAAAGGAGCCCAAGAGACCCAGTACTTC. As protein: CATSDLRGLGKGAQETQYF. The genes are TRBV24-1 and TRBJ2-5; possibly TRBD2 for D (6 bases). Germline V lookup: CDR1 KGHDR, CDR2 SFDVKD. The CDR3 is 19 residues long. V was pared by 0 bases and J by 1 base, with 20 bases between.

The rearrangement links TRBV4-1 to TRBJ2-1; D gene uncertain. CDR3 length: 14 residues. V was clipped by 0 bases and J by 9 bases, with 12 bases between them. Germline V lookup: CDR1 MGHRA, CDR2 YSYEKL. The CDR3 DNA is TGCGCCAGCAGCCAAGATGTGGCCGCATTTGAGCAGTTCTTC. This translates into CASSQDVAAFEQFF.

V usage is TRBV19 and J usage is TRBJ1-5, with 7 bases aligning to TRBD1. Germline assignment: CDR1 LNHDA and CDR2 SQIVND (reference sequence). Trimming removed 5 bases from V and 3 bases from J; junction bases left unmatched: 4. The CDR3 length is 14 residues. The CDR3 DNA reads as TGTGCCAGTAGTGACACAGGGGACAATCAGCCCCAGCATTTT. Protein product: CASSDTGDNQPQHF.

The rearrangement links TRBV5-1 to TRBJ1-2; 7 bases are a match to TRBD1. Germline V gene lookup returns CDR1 SGHRS and CDR2 YFSETQ. With V trimmed by 0 bases and J by 0 bases, 2 bases remained unmatched. The CDR3 consists of 15 residues. DNA of the CDR3: TGCGCCAGCAGCTTGGTAACAGGGGCTAACTATGGCTACACCTTC. Translated, it gives CASSLVTGANYGYTF.

CDR3: CASSSTGDPGNTIYF. The CDR3 DNA reads TGTGCCAGTAGTTCCACAGGGGATCCTGGAAACACCATATATTTT. This chain uses TRBV19 with TRBJ1-3; TRBD1 matches at 7 bases. This CDR3 has 15 residues. Per germline, CDR1 LNHDA and CDR2 SQIVND (reference sequence). Germline trimming cut 5 bases from V and 2 bases from J; bases unmatched to any gene: 6. Looking up the rest from reference TRBV19 and TRBJ1-3 gives the full variable domain: DGGITQSPKYLFRKEGQNVTLSCEQNLNHDAMYWYRQDPGQGLRLIYYSQIVNDFQKGDIAEGYSVSREKKESFPLTVTSAQKNPTAFYLCASSSTGDPGNTIYFGEGSWLTVV.

This clone appeared a few times. The chain recombines TRBV18 with TRBJ2-3; TRBD2 matches 15 bases. The ends lost 1 base at V and 0 bases at J; junction bases unmatched: 5. This CDR3 has 19 amino acids. Per the germline V gene, CDR1 is KGHSH and CDR2 is LQKENI. CDR3 protein: CASSPRRTSGRDSTDTQYF. CDR3 coding DNA: TGTGCCAGCTCACCACGGCGGACTAGCGGGAGGGATAGCACAGATACGCAGTATTTT.

This chain joins TRBV19 and TRBJ2-3, with 10 bases fitting TRBD2. With V trimmed by 5 bases and J by 4 bases, 15 bases remained unmatched. The germline CDR1 and CDR2 sequences are LNHDA and SQIVND (reference sequence). The length of the CDR3 is 18 residues. CDR3 protein: CASSPRSRLAGVSDTQYF. The CDR3 DNA follows: TGTGCCAGTAGTCCTAGGAGTCGGCTAGCGGGGGTATCAGATACGCAGTATTTT.

The chain carries TRBV28 and TRBJ1-2, with 11 nucleotides matching TRBD1. Germline assignment: CDR1 MDHEN and CDR2 SYDVKM. V shed 8 bases and J 7 bases; nucleotides not matched to a gene: 9. The length of the CDR3 is 14 residues. The CDR3 region is CASGGTGGSLGYTF. CDR3 bases: TGTGCCAGCGGTGGGACAGGGGGTTCTCTTGGCTACACCTTC.

The chain recombines TRBV10-1 with TRBJ1-1, with D unclear. Germline V gives CDR1 WNHNN, CDR2 SYGVQD (reference sequence). V lost 0 bases to trimming and J lost 8 bases, with 19 bases between them. The CDR3 length is 16 residues. The chain's CDR3 is CASSESKSAGLSEAFF. The CDR3 DNA reads as TGCGCCAGCAGTGAGTCGAAGTCTGCCGGACTTTCCGAAGCTTTCTTT.

The chain links TRBV4-2 to TRBJ1-4, with 8 bases aligning to TRBD1. Trimming took 3 bases from V and 6 from J; bases not matched to a gene: 15. Germline-derived CDR1 and CDR2 are LGHNA and YNFKEQ. This CDR3 comprises 18 residues. CDR3 sequence reads: CASSQKPSQGGVDEKLFF. The CDR3 nucleotides are TGTGCCAGCAGCCAGAAACCGTCACAGGGGGGAGTAGATGAAAAACTGTTTTTT.